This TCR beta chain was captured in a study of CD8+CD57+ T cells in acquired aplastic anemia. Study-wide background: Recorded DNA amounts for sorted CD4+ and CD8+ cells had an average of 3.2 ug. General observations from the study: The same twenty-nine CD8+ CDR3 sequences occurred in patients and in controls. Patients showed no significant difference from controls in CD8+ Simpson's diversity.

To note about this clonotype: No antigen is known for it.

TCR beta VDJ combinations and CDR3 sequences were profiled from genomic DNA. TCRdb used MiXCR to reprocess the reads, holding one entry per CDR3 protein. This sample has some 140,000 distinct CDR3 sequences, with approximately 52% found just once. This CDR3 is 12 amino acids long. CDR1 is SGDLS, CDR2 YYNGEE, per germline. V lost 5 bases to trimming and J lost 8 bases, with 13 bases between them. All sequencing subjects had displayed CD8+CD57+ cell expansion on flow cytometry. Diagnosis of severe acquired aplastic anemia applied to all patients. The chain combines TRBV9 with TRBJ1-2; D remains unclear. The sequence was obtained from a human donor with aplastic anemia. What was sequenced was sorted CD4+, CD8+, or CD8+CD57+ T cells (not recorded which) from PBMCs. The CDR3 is CASSASFTGYTF. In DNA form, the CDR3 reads TGTGCCAGCAGTGCTAGTTTTACCGGCTACACCTTC.